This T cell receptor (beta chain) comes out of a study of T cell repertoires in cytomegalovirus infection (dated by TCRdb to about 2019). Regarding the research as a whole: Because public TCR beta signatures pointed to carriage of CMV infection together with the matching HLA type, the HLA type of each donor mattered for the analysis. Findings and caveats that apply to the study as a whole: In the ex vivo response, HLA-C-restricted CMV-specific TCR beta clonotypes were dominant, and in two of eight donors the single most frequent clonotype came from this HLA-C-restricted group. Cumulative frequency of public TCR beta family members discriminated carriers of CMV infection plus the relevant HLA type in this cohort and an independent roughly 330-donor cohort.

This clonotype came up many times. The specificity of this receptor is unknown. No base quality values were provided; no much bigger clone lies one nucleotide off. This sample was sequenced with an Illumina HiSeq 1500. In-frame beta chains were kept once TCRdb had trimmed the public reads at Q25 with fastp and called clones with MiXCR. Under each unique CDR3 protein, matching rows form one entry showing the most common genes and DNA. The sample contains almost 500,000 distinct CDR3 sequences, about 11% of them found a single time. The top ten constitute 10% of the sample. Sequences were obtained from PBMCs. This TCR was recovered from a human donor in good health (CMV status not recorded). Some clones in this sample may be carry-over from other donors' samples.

The CDR3 in this case is CASSFAGSDTQYF. Here is the DNA: TGTGCCAGCAGTTTTGCAGGGAGCGATACGCAGTATTTT. The chain is assembled from TRBV12-3 or TRBV12-4 and TRBJ2-3, with the D segment possibly TRBD1 or TRBD2, each aligning over 5 bases. V is clipped by 3 bases and J by 6 bases, and the sequence between their germline boundaries is 10 bases long. The cysteine opens and the phenylalanine closes a CDR3 of 13 amino acids. CDR3 DNA is the only sequence kept; it has 39 bases, read in frame from the first base.